Each of the 15 T cell receptor beta chains below was sequenced from the same sample in a study of cytomegalovirus exposure and HLA in healthy donors. The PCR had 60 Vbeta and 13 Jbeta primers. TCRdb's table, derived via immunoSEQ multiplex PCR, lists solely in-frame clones and lacks some. This table holds around 130,000 clones, around three quarters found once. Source material: PBMCs. All receptors derive from a man aged 25-40 years in good health and CMV-seronegative.

This rearrangement joins TRBV10-3 to TRBJ1-2; D possibly corresponds to TRBD1 (6 bases). The CDR3 runs to 13 residues. Germline CDR1 is ENHRY and CDR2 is SYGVKD. V was pared by 4 bases and J by 1 base, with 7 bases between. Written as DNA, the CDR3 is TGTGCCATCAGTGGACAGGTTAACTATGGCTACACCTTC. Translation: CAISGQVNYGYTF.

The chain carries TRBV19 and TRBJ1-4; tentatively, D is TRBD1 (5 bases). This CDR3 is built from 16 residues. Trimming removed 1 base from V and 0 bases from J, with 9 bases in between. Germline assignment: CDR1 LNHDA and CDR2 SQIVND (reference sequence). The CDR3, as DNA: TGTGCCAGTAGTATAGGCAGGACAACAACTAATGAAAAACTGTTTTTT. This sequence encodes CASSIGRTTTNEKLFF.

The chain couples TRBV2 to TRBJ2-1, with 7 nucleotides matching TRBD2. The CDR3 spans 15 residues. The germline CDR1 and CDR2 sequences are SNHLY and FYNNEI. V lost 2 bases, J lost 4 bases, and 5 bases stayed unmatched. The CDR3: CASSELGGDYNEQFF. CDR3 nucleotides: TGTGCCAGCAGTGAATTGGGGGGGGATTACAATGAGCAGTTCTTC.

This chain joins TRBV9 and TRBJ1-3; 7 bases are a match to TRBD1. Germline V gives CDR1 SGDLS, CDR2 YYNGEE. Losses at the gene ends were 4 bases for V and 7 bases for J; bases not matched to a gene: 14. The CDR3 has 16 residues. Here the CDR3 DNA reads TGTGCCAGCAGCTTCTCGAGGGGGCAGGATCGGAACACCATATATTTT. Its translation is CASSFSRGQDRNTIYF.

This chain's CDR3 is CARSRTSLSYEQYF. The CDR3 DNA is TGTGCCAGGTCGCGGACTAGCCTCTCCTACGAGCAGTACTTC. This chain uses TRBV13 with TRBJ2-7, with 8 bases aligning to TRBD2. From germline, CDR1 is PRHDT and CDR2 FYEKMQ (reference sequence). The CDR3 covers 14 residues. The V and J ends lost 9 bases and 0 bases, in that order; junction bases with no gene match: 7.

The chain is built from TRBV18 and TRBJ2-7; D remains ambiguous. Per the germline V gene, CDR1 is KGHSH and CDR2 is LQKENI. V gave up 8 bases and J gave up 0 bases, with 11 bases separating them. This CDR3 comprises 13 residues. The CDR3 protein is CASTQTGSYEQYF. DNA for the CDR3: TGTGCCAGCACTCAGACGGGCTCCTACGAGCAGTACTTC.

The chain couples TRBV6-5 to TRBJ1-1; TRBD1 might be the D (6 bases). Germline CDR1 and CDR2: MNHEY and SVGAGI. Trimming took off 10 bases at V and 10 bases at J, with 19 bases between the two ends. There are 12 residues in the CDR3. CDR3 DNA: TGTGCCACTCTAACGGTGACCAGGGGAGCTTTCTTT. Amino acid sequence: CATLTVTRGAFF.

The rearrangement links TRBV2 to TRBJ2-1; TRBD2 matches 9 bases. Germline V CDR1 and CDR2: SNHLY, FYNNEI. The CDR3 is made up of 13 amino acids. Unmatched junction bases numbered 7, after V lost 4 bases and J lost 12 bases. The chain's CDR3 is CASSGGSGSLQFF. CDR3 sequence (DNA): TGTGCCAGCAGTGGAGGTAGCGGGAGTTTGCAGTTCTTC.

The chain employs TRBV29-1 and TRBJ2-5, with D possibly matching TRBD1 (6 bases). The CDR3 sequence is 13 residues long. The germline V gene has CDR1 SQVTM and CDR2 ANQGSEA. Between the trimmed V and J ends, which lost 4 bases and 2 bases, there was a span of 11 bases. CDR3 coding DNA: TGCAGCGTTGTGGGACACCCACAAGAGACCCAGTACTTC. Its protein is CSVVGHPQETQYF.

As DNA, the CDR3 is TGTGCCAGTAGTTATCGGGGGGTTCGGGACACTGAAGCTTTCTTT. Amino acids: CASSYRGVRDTEAFF. V and J are TRBV19 and TRBJ1-1, with D possibly TRBD1 on 5 matching bases. Germline V gene lookup returns CDR1 LNHDA and CDR2 SQIVND (reference sequence). Trimming took 5 bases from V and 3 from J, leaving 16 bases between them. CDR3 length: 15 amino acids.

This chain uses TRBV7-9 with TRBJ2-1, with unresolved D. Germline V lookup: CDR1 SEHNR, CDR2 FQNEAQ (reference sequence). With 0 bases removed from V and 2 bases from J, the gap between germline ends came to 8 bases. The CDR3 loop spans 15 amino acids. The chain's CDR3 is CASSLAHDTYNEQFF. The CDR3 bases are TGTGCCAGCAGCTTAGCGCACGACACCTACAATGAGCAGTTCTTC.

The chain employs TRBV2 and TRBJ2-7; tentative D call: TRBD2 (5 bases). The CDR3 totals 13 residues. Trimming pared 7 bases from V and 1 base from J, leaving 11 bases between. Germline CDR1 is SNHLY and CDR2 is FYNNEI. The CDR3 coding sequence is TGTGCCAGCACCAGGACTCAGTCCTACGAGCAGTACTTC. Residues: CASTRTQSYEQYF.

This clone was detected only a few times. The chain links TRBV21-1 to TRBJ2-6; TRBD2, the D gene given by the table, was not confirmed from the DNA. TRBV21-1 corresponds to a pseudogene. The CDR3 consists of 21 residues. The CDR3 DNA reads TGTGCCAGCAGCAAAGCCCTCTGGGGACTAGCCCCGAGCTCTGGGGCCAACGTCCTGACTTTC. This gives the protein CASSKALWGLAPSSGANVLTF.

As for this clone: One end of the junction varies from germline; a read error may be responsible. This same CDR3 is encoded by further DNA sequences in the sample. The rearrangement uses TRBV4-2 and TRBJ1-6; tentatively, D is TRBD1 (6 bases). Germline V gene sequence: CDR1 LGHNA, CDR2 YNFKEQ. The CDR3 loop spans 21 amino acids. CDR3 bases: TGTGCCAGCAGCCGAGACCCGGGAGGGGGTAAAGCAAGGAAAAATAATTCCCCCCTCCACTTT. It codes for CASSRDPGGGKARKNNSPLHF.

V and J are TRBV5-6 and TRBJ1-1; unclear D gene. Germline CDR1 is SGHDT and CDR2 is YYEEEE. This CDR3 has 13 residues. With 0 bases removed from V and 6 bases from J, the gap between germline ends came to 9 bases. DNA of the CDR3: TGTGCCAGCAGCTTGGGGTGGAGCGCTGAAGCTTTCTTT. Residues: CASSLGWSAEAFF. Full variable domain (missing parts from reference TRBV5-6 and TRBJ1-1): DAGVTQSPTHLIKTRGQQVTLRCSPKSGHDTVSWYQQALGQGPQFIFQYYEEEERQRGNFPDRFSGHQFPNYSSELNVNALLLGDSALYLCASSLGWSAEAFFGQGTRLTVV.